These T cell receptor beta chains were read from a single sample in a study of CXCR3-negative and CXCR3-positive naive CD8 T cells. TCRdb reprocessed the 5' RACE reads and keeps a single row for each CDR3 protein, giving no DNA. In all, the sample yields 65,000 to 90,000 distinct CDR3 sequences. Sample: naive CXCR3+ CD8+ T cells from blood. The receptors derive from a human donor in good health. Some clones in this sample may be carry-over from other donors' samples. CDR3s include the opening cysteine and the closing phenylalanine or tryptophan. Fields, in order: V gene, J gene, CDR3 length, CDR3 protein.

v_call: TRBV7-9
j_call: TRBJ2-1
cdr3_length: 14
cdr3_aa: CASRLAGAKNEQFF

v_call: TRBV4-1
j_call: TRBJ2-1
cdr3_length: 14
cdr3_aa: CASSQASGYNEQFF

v_call: TRBV12-3/TRBV12-4
j_call: TRBJ2-6
cdr3_length: 17
cdr3_aa: CASTSPGGLSGANVLTF

v_call: TRBV28
j_call: TRBJ2-5
cdr3_length: 14
cdr3_aa: CASSSRGEVETQYF

v_call: TRBV28
j_call: TRBJ2-7
cdr3_length: 16
cdr3_aa: CASSLLVGETSYEQYF

v_call: TRBV12-3/TRBV12-4
j_call: TRBJ2-1
cdr3_length: 13
cdr3_aa: CASSLGGLDEQFF

v_call: TRBV20-1
j_call: TRBJ2-4
cdr3_length: 14
cdr3_aa: CSARTMAELNIQYF

v_call: TRBV29-1
j_call: TRBJ2-1
cdr3_length: 11
cdr3_aa: CSVDEYNEQFF

v_call: TRBV4-3
j_call: TRBJ1-4
cdr3_length: 17
cdr3_aa: CASSQDRWTATNEKLFF

v_call: TRBV7-9
j_call: TRBJ2-7
cdr3_length: 15
cdr3_aa: CACSPKEGKTYEQYF

v_call: TRBV29-1
j_call: TRBJ2-2
cdr3_length: 15
cdr3_aa: CSVEDREGKAGELFF

v_call: TRBV7-2
j_call: TRBJ2-3
cdr3_length: 16
cdr3_aa: CASSLDLRGGGDTQYF

v_call: TRBV6-6
j_call: TRBJ2-5
cdr3_length: 16
cdr3_aa: CASSDTGILDGETQYF

v_call: TRBV28
j_call: TRBJ1-1
cdr3_length: 16
cdr3_aa: CASSYPTVGMNTEAFF

v_call: TRBV6-2/TRBV6-3
j_call: TRBJ2-7
cdr3_length: 16
cdr3_aa: CASSFGPGTFSYEQYF

v_call: TRBV28
j_call: TRBJ2-1
cdr3_length: 16
cdr3_aa: CASSLTPLGSGHEQFF

v_call: TRBV28
j_call: TRBJ2-7
cdr3_length: 13
cdr3_aa: CASSRTGAAEQYF

v_call: TRBV29-1
j_call: TRBJ2-7
cdr3_length: 15
cdr3_aa: CSVEDRRTSSYEQYF

v_call: TRBV28
j_call: TRBJ2-3
cdr3_length: 12
cdr3_aa: CASSSPGATQYF

v_call: TRBV11-2
j_call: TRBJ2-7
cdr3_length: 11
cdr3_aa: CASSSSDQQYF

v_call: TRBV5-6
j_call: TRBJ2-2
cdr3_length: 14
cdr3_aa: CASSSGLPGGELFF

v_call: TRBV10-3
j_call: TRBJ2-1
cdr3_length: 15
cdr3_aa: CATGQGVGSYNEQFF

v_call: TRBV20-1
j_call: TRBJ2-7
cdr3_length: 15
cdr3_aa: CSATREGVSSYEQYF

v_call: TRBV4-1
j_call: TRBJ2-1
cdr3_length: 16
cdr3_aa: CASSQDSSGTFNEQFF

v_call: TRBV27
j_call: TRBJ2-1
cdr3_length: 11
cdr3_aa: CASRSLNEQFF

v_call: TRBV19
j_call: TRBJ1-5
cdr3_length: 16
cdr3_aa: CASSWSGRVGNQPQHF

v_call: TRBV28
j_call: TRBJ1-1
cdr3_length: 14
cdr3_aa: CASSLAGTGAEAFF

v_call: TRBV7-8
j_call: TRBJ2-2
cdr3_length: 13
cdr3_aa: CASSLKRAGELFF

v_call: TRBV6-6
j_call: TRBJ1-2
cdr3_length: 13
cdr3_aa: CASSPGPMGGYTF

v_call: TRBV4-1
j_call: TRBJ2-1
cdr3_length: 16
cdr3_aa: CASSQRQGARYNEQFF

v_call: TRBV29-1
j_call: TRBJ1-2
cdr3_length: 14
cdr3_aa: CSVDEPDTGDGYTF

v_call: TRBV28
j_call: TRBJ1-1
cdr3_length: 14
cdr3_aa: CASSRQGLYTEAFF

v_call: TRBV20-1
j_call: TRBJ2-7
cdr3_length: 17
cdr3_aa: CSANRLAGEDFWREQYF

v_call: TRBV12-3/TRBV12-4
j_call: TRBJ2-7
cdr3_length: 16
cdr3_aa: CASSLTGPGGMYEQYF

v_call: TRBV28
j_call: TRBJ2-3
cdr3_length: 14
cdr3_aa: CASSLGPGGDTQYF

v_call: TRBV29-1
j_call: TRBJ2-7
cdr3_length: 11
cdr3_aa: CSVHRGYEQYF

v_call: TRBV9
j_call: TRBJ1-1
cdr3_length: 17
cdr3_aa: CASSPKTGALWDTEAFF

v_call: TRBV20-1
j_call: TRBJ2-7
cdr3_length: 13
cdr3_aa: CSASFSSDYEQYF

v_call: TRBV20-1
j_call: TRBJ2-7
cdr3_length: 13
cdr3_aa: CSATPSASYEQYF

v_call: TRBV5-4
j_call: TRBJ1-1
cdr3_length: 13
cdr3_aa: CASSLGTPREAFF

v_call: TRBV4-1
j_call: TRBJ2-3
cdr3_length: 17
cdr3_aa: CASSQVPGLAGADTQYF

v_call: TRBV12-3/TRBV12-4
j_call: TRBJ1-1
cdr3_length: 13
cdr3_aa: CASSSGRGAEAFF

v_call: TRBV6-2/TRBV6-3
j_call: TRBJ2-7
cdr3_length: 14
cdr3_aa: CASSYPGQSYEQYF

v_call: TRBV9
j_call: TRBJ2-1
cdr3_length: 16
cdr3_aa: CASSVETSGTSNEQFF

v_call: TRBV7-3
j_call: TRBJ2-1
cdr3_length: 15
cdr3_aa: CASSPKRGEYNEQFF

v_call: TRBV20-1
j_call: TRBJ2-7
cdr3_length: 13
cdr3_aa: CSARPYGSYEQYF

v_call: TRBV12-3/TRBV12-4
j_call: TRBJ1-1
cdr3_length: 15
cdr3_aa: CASSLVGGTLEEAFF

v_call: TRBV7-9
j_call: TRBJ2-1
cdr3_length: 14
cdr3_aa: CASSSTGPFDEQFF

v_call: TRBV6-2/TRBV6-3
j_call: TRBJ2-5
cdr3_length: 15
cdr3_aa: CASSLLADIAETQYF

v_call: TRBV20-1
j_call: TRBJ2-1
cdr3_length: 15
cdr3_aa: CSARISGGSYNEQFF

v_call: TRBV28
j_call: TRBJ2-5
cdr3_length: 16
cdr3_aa: CASSFESGPTRETQYF

v_call: TRBV7-9
j_call: TRBJ1-5
cdr3_length: 13
cdr3_aa: CASSLALDQPQHF

v_call: TRBV27
j_call: TRBJ2-2
cdr3_length: 14
cdr3_aa: CASSLSLAAGELFF

v_call: TRBV4-2
j_call: TRBJ1-1
cdr3_length: 16
cdr3_aa: CASSQYTGGPNTEAFF

v_call: TRBV28
j_call: TRBJ2-1
cdr3_length: 16
cdr3_aa: CASSFSDGVAYNEQFF

v_call: TRBV5-4
j_call: TRBJ2-5
cdr3_length: 14
cdr3_aa: CASSLGVGLETQYF

v_call: TRBV28
j_call: TRBJ2-7
cdr3_length: 15
cdr3_aa: CASRHYERSSYEQYF

v_call: TRBV12-3/TRBV12-4
j_call: TRBJ2-1
cdr3_length: 15
cdr3_aa: CASNNQNPRGGEQFF

v_call: TRBV7-8
j_call: TRBJ2-7
cdr3_length: 15
cdr3_aa: CASSSSNKGTYEQYF